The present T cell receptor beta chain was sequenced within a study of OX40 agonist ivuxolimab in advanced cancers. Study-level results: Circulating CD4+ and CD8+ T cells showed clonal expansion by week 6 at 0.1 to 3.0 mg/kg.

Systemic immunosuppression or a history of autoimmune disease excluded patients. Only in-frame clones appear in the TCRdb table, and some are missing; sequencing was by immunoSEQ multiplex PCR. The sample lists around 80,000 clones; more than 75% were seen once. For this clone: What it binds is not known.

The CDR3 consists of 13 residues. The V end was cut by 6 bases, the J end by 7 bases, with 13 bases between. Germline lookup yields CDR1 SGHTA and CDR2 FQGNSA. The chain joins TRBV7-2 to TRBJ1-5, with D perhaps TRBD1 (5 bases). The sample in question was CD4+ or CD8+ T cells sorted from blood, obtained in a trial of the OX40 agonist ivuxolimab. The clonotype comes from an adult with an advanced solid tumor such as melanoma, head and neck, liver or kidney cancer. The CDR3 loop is CASSGDRTQPQHF. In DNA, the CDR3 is TGTGCCAGCAGTGGGGACCGGACCCAGCCCCAGCATTTT.